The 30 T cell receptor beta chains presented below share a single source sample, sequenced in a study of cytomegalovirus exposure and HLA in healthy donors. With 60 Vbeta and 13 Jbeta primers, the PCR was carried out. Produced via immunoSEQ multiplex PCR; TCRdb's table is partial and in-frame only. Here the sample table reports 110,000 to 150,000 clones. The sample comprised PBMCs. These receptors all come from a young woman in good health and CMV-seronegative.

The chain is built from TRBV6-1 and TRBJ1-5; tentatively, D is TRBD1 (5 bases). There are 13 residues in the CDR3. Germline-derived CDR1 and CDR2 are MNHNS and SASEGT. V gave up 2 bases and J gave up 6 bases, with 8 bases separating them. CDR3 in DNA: TGTGCCAGCAGTGAAACCGGGGGTCAGCCCCAGCATTTT. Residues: CASSETGGQPQHF.

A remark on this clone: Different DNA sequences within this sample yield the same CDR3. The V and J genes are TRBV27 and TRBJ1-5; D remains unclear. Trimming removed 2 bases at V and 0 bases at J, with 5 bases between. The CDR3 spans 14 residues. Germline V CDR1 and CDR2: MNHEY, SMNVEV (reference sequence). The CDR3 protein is CASSLRYSNQPQHF. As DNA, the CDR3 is TGTGCCAGCAGTTTACGGTATAGCAATCAGCCCCAGCATTTT.

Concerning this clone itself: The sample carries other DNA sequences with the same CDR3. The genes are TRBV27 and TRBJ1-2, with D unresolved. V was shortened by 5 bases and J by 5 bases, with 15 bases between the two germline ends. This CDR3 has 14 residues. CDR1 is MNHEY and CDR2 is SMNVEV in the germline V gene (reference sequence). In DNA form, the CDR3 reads TGTGCCAGCAGTCCAAACCCGCTAAATTATGGCTACACCTTC. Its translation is CASSPNPLNYGYTF.

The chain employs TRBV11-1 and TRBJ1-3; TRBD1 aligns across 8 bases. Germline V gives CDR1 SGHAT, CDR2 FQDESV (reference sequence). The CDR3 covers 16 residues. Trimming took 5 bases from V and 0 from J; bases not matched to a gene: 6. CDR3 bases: TGTGCCAGCAGCAGGACAGGGATGACCTCTGGAAACACCATATATTTT. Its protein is CASSRTGMTSGNTIYF.

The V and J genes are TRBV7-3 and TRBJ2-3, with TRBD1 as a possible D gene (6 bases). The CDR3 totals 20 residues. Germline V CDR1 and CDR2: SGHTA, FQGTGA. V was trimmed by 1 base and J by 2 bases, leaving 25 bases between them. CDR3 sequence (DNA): TGTGCCAGCAGCTTAAGGGGAATTTGGGAGCAAACAGGGCTCACAGATACGCAGTATTTT. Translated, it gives CASSLRGIWEQTGLTDTQYF.

The CDR3 DNA is TGTGCCAGCAGCTTGTCGGACAGGGACGGCTACACCTTC. Translating it yields CASSLSDRDGYTF. This chain links TRBV5-4 with TRBJ1-2, with 8 positions matching TRBD1. The CDR3 is 13 amino acids. The trim removed 1 base at V and 8 bases at J, leaving 4 bases unmatched. Germline V lookup: CDR1 SGHNT, CDR2 YYREEE (reference sequence).

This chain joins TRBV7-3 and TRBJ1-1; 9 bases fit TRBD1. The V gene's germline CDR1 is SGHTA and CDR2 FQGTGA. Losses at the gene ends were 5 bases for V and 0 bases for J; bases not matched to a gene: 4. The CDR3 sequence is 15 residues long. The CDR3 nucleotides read TGTGCCAGCAGCCCCGGGACAGGGCTGAACACTGAAGCTTTCTTT. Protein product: CASSPGTGLNTEAFF.

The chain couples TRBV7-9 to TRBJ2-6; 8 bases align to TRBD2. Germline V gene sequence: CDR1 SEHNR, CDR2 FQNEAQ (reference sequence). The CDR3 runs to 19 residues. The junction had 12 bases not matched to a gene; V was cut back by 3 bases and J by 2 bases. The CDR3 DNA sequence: TGTGCCAGCAGCTTCTCATTGAGCGGGAGAGGAACTGGGGCCAACGTCCTGACTTTC. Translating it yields CASSFSLSGRGTGANVLTF.

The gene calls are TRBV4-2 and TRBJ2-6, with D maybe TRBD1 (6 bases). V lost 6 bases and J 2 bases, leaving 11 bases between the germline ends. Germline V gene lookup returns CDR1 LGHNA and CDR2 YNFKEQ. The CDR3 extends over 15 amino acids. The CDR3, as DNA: TGTGCCAGCAGTCCAGGGGAGACTGGGGCCAACGTCCTGACTTTC. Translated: CASSPGETGANVLTF.

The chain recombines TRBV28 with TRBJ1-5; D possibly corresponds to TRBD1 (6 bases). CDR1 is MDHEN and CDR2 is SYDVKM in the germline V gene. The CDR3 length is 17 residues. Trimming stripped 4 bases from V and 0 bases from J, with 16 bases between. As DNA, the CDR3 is TGTGCCAGCAGTTCCGCCGGGACAAGTTATAGCAATCAGCCCCAGCATTTT. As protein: CASSSAGTSYSNQPQHF.

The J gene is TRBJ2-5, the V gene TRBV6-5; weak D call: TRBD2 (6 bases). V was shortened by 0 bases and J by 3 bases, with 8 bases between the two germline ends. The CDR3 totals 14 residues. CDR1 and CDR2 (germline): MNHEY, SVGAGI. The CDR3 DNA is TGTGCCAGCAGTTACTCCGCGGGGAAAGAGACCCAGTACTTC. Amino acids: CASSYSAGKETQYF.

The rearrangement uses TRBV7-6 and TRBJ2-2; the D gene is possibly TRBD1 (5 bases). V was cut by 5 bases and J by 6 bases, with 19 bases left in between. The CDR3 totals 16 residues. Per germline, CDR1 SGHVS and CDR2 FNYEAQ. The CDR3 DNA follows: TGTGCCAGCAGCCCTAGGGCAGGGCAAGGTTCCGGGGAGCTGTTTTTT. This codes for CASSPRAGQGSGELFF.

The CDR3 spells CASSIEVEGRELFF. CDR3 nucleotides: TGTGCCAGTAGTATAGAAGTGGAGGGGCGGGAGCTGTTTTTT. This sequence joins TRBV19 and TRBJ2-2; D might be TRBD2 (6 bases). The CDR3 runs 14 residues. Trimming took off 0 bases at V and 9 bases at J, with 11 bases between the two ends. CDR1 LNHDA and CDR2 SQIVND come from the germline V gene (reference sequence).

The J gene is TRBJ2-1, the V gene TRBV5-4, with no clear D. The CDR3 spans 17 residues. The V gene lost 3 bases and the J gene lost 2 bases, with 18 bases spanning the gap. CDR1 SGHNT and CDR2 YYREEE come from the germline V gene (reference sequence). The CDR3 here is CASSSTVSSTTYNEQFF. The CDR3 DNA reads TGTGCCAGCAGCTCAACGGTATCTAGTACGACCTACAATGAGCAGTTCTTC.

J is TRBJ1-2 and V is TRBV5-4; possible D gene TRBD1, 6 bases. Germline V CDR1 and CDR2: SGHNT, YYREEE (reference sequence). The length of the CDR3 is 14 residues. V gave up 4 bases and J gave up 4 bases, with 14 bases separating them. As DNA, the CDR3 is TGTGCCAGCAGCCGCACCGGGACACGCTATGGCTACACCTTC. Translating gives CASSRTGTRYGYTF.

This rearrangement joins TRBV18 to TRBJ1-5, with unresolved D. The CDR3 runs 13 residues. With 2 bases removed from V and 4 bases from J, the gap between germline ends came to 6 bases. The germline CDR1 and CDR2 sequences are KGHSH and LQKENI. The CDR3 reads CASSPGENQPQHF. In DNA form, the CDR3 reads TGTGCCAGCTCACCAGGGGAGAATCAGCCCCAGCATTTT.

CDR3 bases: TGTGCCAGCAGCCCCCGCCCACTAGCGGGATTGTTCGAGCAGTACTTC. The encoded protein is CASSPRPLAGLFEQYF. This chain uses TRBV5-4 with TRBJ2-7, with 10 bases that match TRBD2. The CDR3 runs to 16 residues. Germline V CDR1 and CDR2: SGHNT, YYREEE (reference sequence). J was trimmed by 6 bases and V by 4 bases; bases with no gene match: 13.

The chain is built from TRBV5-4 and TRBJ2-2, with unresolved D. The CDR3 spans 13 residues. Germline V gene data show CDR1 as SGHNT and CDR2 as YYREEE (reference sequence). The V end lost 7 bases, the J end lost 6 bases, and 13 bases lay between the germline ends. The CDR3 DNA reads TGTGCCAGCCGGTATGACTGGGCCGGGGAGCTGTTTTTT. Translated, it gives CASRYDWAGELFF.

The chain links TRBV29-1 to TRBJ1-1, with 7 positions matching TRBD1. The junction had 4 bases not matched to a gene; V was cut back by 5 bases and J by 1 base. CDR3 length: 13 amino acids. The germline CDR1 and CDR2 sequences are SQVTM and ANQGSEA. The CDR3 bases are TGCAGCGTTCAGGGACAGAGGAACACTGAAGCTTTCTTT. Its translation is CSVQGQRNTEAFF.

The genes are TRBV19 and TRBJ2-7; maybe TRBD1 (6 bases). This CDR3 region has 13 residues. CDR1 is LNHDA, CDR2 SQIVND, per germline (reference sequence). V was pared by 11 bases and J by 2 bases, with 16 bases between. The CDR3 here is CAASGTSPYEQYF. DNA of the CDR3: TGTGCCGCCTCAGGGACATCACCCTACGAGCAGTACTTC.

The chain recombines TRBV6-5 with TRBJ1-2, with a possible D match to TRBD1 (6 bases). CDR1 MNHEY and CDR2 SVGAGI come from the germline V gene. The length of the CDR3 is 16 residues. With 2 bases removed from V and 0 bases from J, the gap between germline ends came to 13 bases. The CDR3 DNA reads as TGTGCCAGCAGTTACGGGCAGGGGCCAGCTAACTATGGCTACACCTTC. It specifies CASSYGQGPANYGYTF.

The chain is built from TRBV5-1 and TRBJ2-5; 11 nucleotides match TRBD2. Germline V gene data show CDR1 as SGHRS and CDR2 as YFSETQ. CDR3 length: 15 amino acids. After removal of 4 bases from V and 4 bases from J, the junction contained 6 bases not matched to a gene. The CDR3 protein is CASSQKLAGAETQYF. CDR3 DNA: TGCGCCAGCAGCCAGAAACTAGCGGGAGCAGAGACCCAGTACTTC.

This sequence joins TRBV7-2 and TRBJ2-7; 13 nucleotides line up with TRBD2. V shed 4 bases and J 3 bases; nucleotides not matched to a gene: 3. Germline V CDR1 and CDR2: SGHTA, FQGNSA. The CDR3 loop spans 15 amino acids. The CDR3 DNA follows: TGTGCCAGCAGCTCTAGACTAGCGGGAGGCTACGAGCAGTACTTC. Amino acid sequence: CASSSRLAGGYEQYF. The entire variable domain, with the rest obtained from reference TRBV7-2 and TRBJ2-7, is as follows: GAGVSQSPSNKVTEKGKDVELRCDPISGHTALYWYRQSLGQGLEFLIYFQGNSAPDKSGLPSDRFSAERTGGSVSTLTIQRTQQEDSAVYLCASSSRLAGGYEQYFGPGTRLTVT.

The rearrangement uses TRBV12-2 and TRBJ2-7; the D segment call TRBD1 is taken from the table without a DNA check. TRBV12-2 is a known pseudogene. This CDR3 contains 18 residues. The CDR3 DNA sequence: TGTGCAAGTCGCTTAAGTTCGGGCGGCCAGGGAAGATCCTACGAGCAGTACGTC. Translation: CASRLSSGGQGRSYEQYV.

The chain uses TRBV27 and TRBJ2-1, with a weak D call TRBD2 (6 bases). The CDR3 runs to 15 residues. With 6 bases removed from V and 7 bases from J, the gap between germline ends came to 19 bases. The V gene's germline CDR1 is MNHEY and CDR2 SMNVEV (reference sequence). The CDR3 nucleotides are TGTGCCAGCAGCCCCTTTGCGGGAAAGTTGAATGAGCAGTTCTTC. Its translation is CASSPFAGKLNEQFF.

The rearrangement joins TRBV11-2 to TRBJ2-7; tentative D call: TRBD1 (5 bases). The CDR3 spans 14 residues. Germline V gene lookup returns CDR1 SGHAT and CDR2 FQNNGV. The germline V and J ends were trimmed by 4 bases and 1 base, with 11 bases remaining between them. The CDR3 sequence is CASSYSQGSYEQYF. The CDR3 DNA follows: TGTGCCAGCAGCTATTCCCAGGGTTCCTACGAGCAGTACTTC.

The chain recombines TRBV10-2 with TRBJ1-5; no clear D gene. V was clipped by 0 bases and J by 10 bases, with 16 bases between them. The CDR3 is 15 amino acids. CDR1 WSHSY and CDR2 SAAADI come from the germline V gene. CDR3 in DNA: TGCGCCAGCAGTGAGTCCGGCGGGCGTTCGGGTCCCCAGCATTTT. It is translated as CASSESGGRSGPQHF.

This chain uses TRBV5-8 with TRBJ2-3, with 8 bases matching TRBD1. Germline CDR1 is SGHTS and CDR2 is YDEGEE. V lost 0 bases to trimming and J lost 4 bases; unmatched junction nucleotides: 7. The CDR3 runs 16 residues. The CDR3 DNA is TGTGCCAGCAGCTTGGCGCAGGGACAGGAGGCAGATACGCAGTATTTT. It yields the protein CASSLAQGQEADTQYF.

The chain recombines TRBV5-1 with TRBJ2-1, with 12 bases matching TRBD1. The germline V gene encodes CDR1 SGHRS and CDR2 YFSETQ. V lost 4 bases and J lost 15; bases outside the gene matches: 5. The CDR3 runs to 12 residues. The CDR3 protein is CASSPGQGAGFF. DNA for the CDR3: TGCGCCAGCAGCCCGGGACAGGGGGCTGGGTTCTTC.

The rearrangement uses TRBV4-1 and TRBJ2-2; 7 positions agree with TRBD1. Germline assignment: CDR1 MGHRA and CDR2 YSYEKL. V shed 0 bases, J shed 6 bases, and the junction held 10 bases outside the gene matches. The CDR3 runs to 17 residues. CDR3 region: CASSQDMLQGSAGELFF. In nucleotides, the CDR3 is TGCGCCAGCAGCCAAGATATGTTACAGGGGAGCGCCGGGGAGCTGTTTTTT.